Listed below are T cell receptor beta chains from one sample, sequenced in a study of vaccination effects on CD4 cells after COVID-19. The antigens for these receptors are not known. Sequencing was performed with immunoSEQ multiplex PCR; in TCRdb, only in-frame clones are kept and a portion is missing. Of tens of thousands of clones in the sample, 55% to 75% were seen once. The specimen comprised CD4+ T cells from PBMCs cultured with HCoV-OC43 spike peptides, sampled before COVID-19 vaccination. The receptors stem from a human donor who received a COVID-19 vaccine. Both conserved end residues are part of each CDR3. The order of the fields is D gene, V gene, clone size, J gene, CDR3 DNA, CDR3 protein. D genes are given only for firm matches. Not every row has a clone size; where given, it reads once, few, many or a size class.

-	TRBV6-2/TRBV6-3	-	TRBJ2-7	TGTGCCAGCAGCCGCCCCGGGGCAAAGAGCTCCTACGAGCAGTACTTC	CASSRPGAKSSYEQYF
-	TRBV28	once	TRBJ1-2	TGTGCCAGCAGTCCCATCGAAAGGCTCTATGGCTACACCTTC	CASSPIERLYGYTF
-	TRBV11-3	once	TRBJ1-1	TGTGCCAGCAGCTTAAGTAGATGGGGGCAGCTGGAAACTGAAGCTTTCTTT	CASSLSRWGQLETEAFF
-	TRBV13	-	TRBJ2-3	TGTGCCAGCAGGTCTGGCGGGCTGGCAGATACGCAGTATTTT	CASRSGGLADTQYF
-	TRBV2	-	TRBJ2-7	TGTGCCAGCAGTGAGTTGGAGCTCTTCGAGCAGTACTTC	CASSELELFEQYF
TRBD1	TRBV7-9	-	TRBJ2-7	TGTGCCAGCAGCTCCGACAGGGGAAGCTCCTACGAGCAGTACTTC	CASSSDRGSSYEQYF
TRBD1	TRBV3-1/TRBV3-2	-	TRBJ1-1	TGTGCCAGCAGCAGACAGGGGGGTTGGACTGAAGCTTTCTTT	CASSRQGGWTEAFF
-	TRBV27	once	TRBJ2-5	TGTGCCAGCAGTGAGACCTCCCCCGGGACCCAGTACTTC	CASSETSPGTQYF
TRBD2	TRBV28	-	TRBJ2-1	TGTGCCAGCAGTCTCCATGGCGCGGGAGGTAATGAGCAGTTCTTC	CASSLHGAGGNEQFF
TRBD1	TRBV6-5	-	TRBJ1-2	TGTGCCAGCAGAAGGGGACAGGGCTCCTATGGCTACACCTTC	CASRRGQGSYGYTF
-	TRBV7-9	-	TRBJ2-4	TGTGCCAGCAGCTTAGGAGCCAAAAACATTCAGTACTTC	CASSLGAKNIQYF
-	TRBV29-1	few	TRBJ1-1	TGCAGCGTTAACGCTCCTCAGGGGTGGGACACTGAAGCTTTCTTT	CSVNAPQGWDTEAFF
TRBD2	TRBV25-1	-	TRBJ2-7	TGTGCCAGCAGTTCCCCCTTTGGGGGAGGGAACGAGCAGTACTTC	CASSSPFGGGNEQYF
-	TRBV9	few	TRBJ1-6	TGTGCCAGCAGCGTACGGGACAAATATAATTCACCCCTCCACTTT	CASSVRDKYNSPLHF
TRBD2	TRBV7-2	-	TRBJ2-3	TGTGCCAGCAGCCTAGAGGGACTAGGCGTTGATACGCAGTATTTT	CASSLEGLGVDTQYF
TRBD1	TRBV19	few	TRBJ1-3	TGTGCCAGTAGTAGGGACAGCGGAAACACCATATATTTT	CASSRDSGNTIYF
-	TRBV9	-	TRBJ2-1	TGTGCCAGCAGCGTAGGTGGTGGGACCGCTTACAATGAGCAGTTCTTC	CASSVGGGTAYNEQFF
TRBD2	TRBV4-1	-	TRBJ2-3	TGCGCCAGCAGCCATACCCTGACTAGCGGGAGGGGGGCAGATACGCAGTATTTT	CASSHTLTSGRGADTQYF
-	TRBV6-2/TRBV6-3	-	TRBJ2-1	TGTGCCAGTAGCGACGGGGGGCAGCTAGCGCAGTTCTTC	CASSDGGQLAQFF
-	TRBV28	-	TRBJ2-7	TGTGCCAGCAGTTCCGGGACTTTAGACTACGAGCAGTACTTC	CASSSGTLDYEQYF
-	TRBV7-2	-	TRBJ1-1	TGTGCCAGCAGCCTACAGGGACGGGTGGACACTGAAGCTTTCTTT	CASSLQGRVDTEAFF
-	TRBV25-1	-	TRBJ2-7	TGTGCCAGCAGTGAAGGGGGTCTGACCCACTCCTACGAGCAGTACTTC	CASSEGGLTHSYEQYF
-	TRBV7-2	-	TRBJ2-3	TGTGCCAGCAGCTTAGCGGCGGGTAGCAAATTGGATACGCAGTATTTT	CASSLAAGSKLDTQYF
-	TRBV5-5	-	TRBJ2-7	TGTGCCAGCAGCGCCGGGGGGCCCGGCGACGAGCAGTACTTC	CASSAGGPGDEQYF
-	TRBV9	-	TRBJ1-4	TGTGCCAGCAGCCGAGAGGGAGAAGGTAATGAAAAACTGTTTTTT	CASSREGEGNEKLFF
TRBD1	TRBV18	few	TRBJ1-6	TGTGCCAGCTCACCATTCGACAGGGCGGTGGGTTCACCCCTCCACTTT	CASSPFDRAVGSPLHF
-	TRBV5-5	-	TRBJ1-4	TGTGCCAGCAGCTGGACACCGCTGAATGAAAAACTGTTTTTT	CASSWTPLNEKLFF
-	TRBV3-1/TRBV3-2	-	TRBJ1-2	TGTGCCAGCAGCCCTGCTGACACCTATGGCTACACCTTC	CASSPADTYGYTF
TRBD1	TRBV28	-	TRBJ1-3	TGTGCCAGCAGTTTATATGGCAGGGGGCTCGGAAACACCATATATTTT	CASSLYGRGLGNTIYF
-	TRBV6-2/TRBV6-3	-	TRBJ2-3	TGTGCCAGCAGCAGCACAGATACGCAGTATTTT	CASSSTDTQYF
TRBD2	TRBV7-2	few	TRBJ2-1	TGTGCCAGCAGCTTAGCTAGCGGGAGGCTCTACAATGAGCAGTTCTTC	CASSLASGRLYNEQFF
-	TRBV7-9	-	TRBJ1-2	TGTGCCAGCAGCTTGACCAGTAACTATGGCTACACCTTC	CASSLTSNYGYTF
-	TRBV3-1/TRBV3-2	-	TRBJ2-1	TGTGCCAGCAGCCGTGCTACCTCCGGGTTTGAGCAGTTCTTC	CASSRATSGFEQFF
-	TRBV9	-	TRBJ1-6	TGTGCCAGCAGCAGGGTAGGCGGGAATTCACCCCTCCACTTT	CASSRVGGNSPLHF
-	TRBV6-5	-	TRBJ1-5	TGTGCCAGCAGACTACCGGGGGGACCTAATCAGCCCCAGCATTTT	CASRLPGGPNQPQHF
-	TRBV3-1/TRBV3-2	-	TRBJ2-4	TGTGCCAGCAGTTTCCAGGGGTCCGGAGCCAAAAACATTCAGTACTTC	CASSFQGSGAKNIQYF
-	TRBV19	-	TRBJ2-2	TGTGCCAGTAGGACTTCCTTCTATCCGAACACCGGGGAGCTGTTTTTT	CASRTSFYPNTGELFF
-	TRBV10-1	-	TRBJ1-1	TGCGCCAGCAGCGATACTGACAGAAACACTGAAGCTTTCTTT	CASSDTDRNTEAFF
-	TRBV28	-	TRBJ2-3	TGTGCCAGCAGCGGGACCTGGGTACGCACAGATACGCAGTATTTT	CASSGTWVRTDTQYF
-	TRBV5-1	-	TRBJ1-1	TGCGCCAGCAGCTTGGGAAGTAATATGAACACTGAAGCTTTCTTT	CASSLGSNMNTEAFF
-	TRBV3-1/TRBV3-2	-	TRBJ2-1	TGTGCCAGCAGCCAAGATCGAGTCAGGGGATCATACAATGAGCAGTTCTTC	CASSQDRVRGSYNEQFF
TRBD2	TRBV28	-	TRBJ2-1	TGTGCCAGCGGGACTAGCGGGAGGGTCAATGAGCAGTTCTTC	CASGTSGRVNEQFF
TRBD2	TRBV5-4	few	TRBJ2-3	TGTGCCAGCAGCTTCAGCGGGGGGGCCCCAGATACGCAGTATTTT	CASSFSGGAPDTQYF
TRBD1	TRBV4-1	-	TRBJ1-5	TGCGCCAGCAGCCAAGATTTGCAGGGGGCTAGGAGAGTCCAGCCCCAGCATTTT	CASSQDLQGARRVQPQHF
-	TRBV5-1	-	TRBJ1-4	TGCGCCAGCAGCTTGGTGCGAAATGAAAAACTGTTTTTT	CASSLVRNEKLFF
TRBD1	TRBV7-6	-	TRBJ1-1	TGTGCCAGCAGCTCCGATACGACAGGGGGAGGAACTGAAGCTTTCTTT	CASSSDTTGGGTEAFF
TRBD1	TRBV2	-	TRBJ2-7	TGTGCCAGCAGTGCCATTCGACAGGGCGAGCAGTACTTC	CASSAIRQGEQYF
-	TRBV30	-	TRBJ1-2	TGTGCCTGGAGTGCGGCGATCTATGGCTACACCTTC	CAWSAAIYGYTF